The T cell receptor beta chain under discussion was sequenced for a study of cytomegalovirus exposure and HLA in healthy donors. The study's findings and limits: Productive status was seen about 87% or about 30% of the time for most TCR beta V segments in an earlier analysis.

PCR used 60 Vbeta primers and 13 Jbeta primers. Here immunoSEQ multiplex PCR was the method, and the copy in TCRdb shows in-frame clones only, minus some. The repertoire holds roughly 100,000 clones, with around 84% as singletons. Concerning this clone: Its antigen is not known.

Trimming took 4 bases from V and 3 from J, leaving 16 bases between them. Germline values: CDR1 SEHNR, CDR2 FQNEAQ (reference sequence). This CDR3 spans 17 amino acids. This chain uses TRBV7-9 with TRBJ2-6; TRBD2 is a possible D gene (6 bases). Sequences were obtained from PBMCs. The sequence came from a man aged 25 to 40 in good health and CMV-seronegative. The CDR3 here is CASSYMQEGLGANVLTF. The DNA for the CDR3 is TGTGCCAGCAGCTACATGCAGGAGGGGCTTGGGGCCAACGTCCTGACTTTC.